One and the same sample provided the 4 T cell receptor beta chains below, sequenced in a study of T cells in women clearing cervical HPV infection. Using immunoSEQ multiplex PCR, the repertoire was profiled, and TCRdb retains in-frame clones only, with some absent. Found here are more than 25,000 clones; the top ten clones hold 20% to 25%. Sample: blood buffy coat. These receptors all stem from a woman aged 18 to 75 with a cervical HPV16 infection that either progressed to CIN3+ or cleared (not recorded which).

On this clone itself: The CDR3 extends 3 residues past the end of the read, so its final part is completed from the germline J gene. V is TRBV30 and J is TRBJ1-1, with TRBD1 matching 8 bases. Germline CDR1 reads GTSNPN; CDR2 reads SVGIG (reference sequence). This CDR3 contains 11 residues. The ends lost 8 bases at V and 4 bases at J; junction bases unmatched: 3. The covered CDR3 bases are TGTGCCGGCGGACAGGGCACTGAA. Encoded protein: CAGGQGTE. The entire CDR3 protein is CAGGQGTEAFF.

Of note for this clone: The observed sequence ends 3 residues before the CDR3 terminus, with the missing tail filled in from the germline J gene. The V call is TRBV7-9, the J call TRBJ2-2, with a tentative D call TRBD1 (5 bases). Germline assignment: CDR1 SEHNR and CDR2 FQNEAQ (reference sequence). This CDR3 region has 13 residues. This chain's CDR3 is CASSSTVNSPLFF. The sequenced part of the CDR3 DNA is TGTGCCAGCAGCTCGACAGTGAACTCACCG. Filled out from reference TRBV7-9 and TRBJ2-2, the complete variable domain reads DTGVSQNPRHKITKRGQNVTFRCDPISEHNRLYWYRQTLGQGPEFLTYFQNEAQLEKSRLLSDRFSAERPKGSFSTLEIQRTEQGDSAMYLCASSSTVNSPLFFGEGSRLTVL.

Comment on this clone: The read finishes 3 residues shy of the CDR3 end, and the germline J gene is used to complete it. This chain uses TRBV6-1 with TRBJ2-4; perhaps TRBD2 as D (6 bases). There are 15 residues in the CDR3. V was shortened by 1 base and J by 8 bases, with 15 bases between the two germline ends. The germline gives CDR1 MNHNS, CDR2 SASEGT. The CDR3: CASSEGVAAGHIQYF. The CDR3 DNA, read in part, is TGTGCCAGCAGTGAAGGGGTAGCGGCGGGGCACATT.

Comments on this clone: The sequence runs out 3 residues before the end of the CDR3; the remainder is reconstructed from the germline J gene. The V gene is TRBV20-1, the J gene TRBJ2-3; D unclear. Germline-derived CDR1 and CDR2 are DFQATT and SNEGSKA (reference sequence). V was cut by 5 bases and J by 0 bases, with 12 bases left in between. The CDR3 covers 14 residues. The CDR3 here is CSALPYSSTDTQYF. Partial CDR3 DNA: TGCAGTGCTCTCCCCTATTCAAGCACAGATACG.